This T cell receptor beta chain was sequenced in a study of blood T cell repertoires in COVID-19. On the study more broadly: Sites across the United States, Italy and Spain contributed samples from acute and convalescent COVID-19. From T cells, B-cell-depleted T cells, or PBMCs came the material, which was cDNA or gDNA.

Measured with immunoSEQ multiplex PCR; TCRdb has only the in-frame clones, and not every one. Here the sample spans about 180,000 clones, roughly 81% being singletons. Followed longitudinally, the Seattle patients had been enrolled during active infection. CDR1 and CDR2 (germline): LGHDT, YNNKEL (reference sequence). V was shortened by 0 bases and J by 1 base, with 13 bases between the two germline ends. The CDR3 extends over 16 amino acids. The V gene is TRBV3-1 (or the pseudogene TRBV3-2), the J gene TRBJ2-7, with D perhaps TRBD2 (5 bases). Sequencing used peripheral blood. The TCR was taken from a woman aged 80 or older with COVID-19, enrolled during active disease. The CDR3 region is CASSQEERTGSYEQYF. CDR3 coding DNA: TGTGCCAGCAGCCAAGAGGAAAGGACTGGTTCCTACGAGCAGTACTTC.